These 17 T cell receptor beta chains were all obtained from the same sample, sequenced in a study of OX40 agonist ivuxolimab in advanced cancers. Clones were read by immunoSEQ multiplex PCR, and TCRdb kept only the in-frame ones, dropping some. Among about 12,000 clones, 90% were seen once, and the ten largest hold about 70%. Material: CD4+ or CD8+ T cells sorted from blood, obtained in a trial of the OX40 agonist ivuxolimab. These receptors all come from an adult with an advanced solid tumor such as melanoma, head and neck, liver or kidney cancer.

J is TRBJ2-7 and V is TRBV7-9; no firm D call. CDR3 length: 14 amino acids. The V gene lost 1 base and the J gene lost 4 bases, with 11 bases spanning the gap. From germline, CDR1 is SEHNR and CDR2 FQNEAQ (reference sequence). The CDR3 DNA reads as TGTGCCAGCAGCTTAGACTATAGGCAATACGAGCAGTACTTC. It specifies CASSLDYRQYEQYF.

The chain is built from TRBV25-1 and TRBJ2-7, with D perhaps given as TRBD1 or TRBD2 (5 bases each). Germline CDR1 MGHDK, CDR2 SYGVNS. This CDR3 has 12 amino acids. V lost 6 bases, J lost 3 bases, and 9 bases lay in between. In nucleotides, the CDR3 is TGTGCCAGCAGGAGGGGTGACTACGAGCAGTACTTC. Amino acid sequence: CASRRGDYEQYF.

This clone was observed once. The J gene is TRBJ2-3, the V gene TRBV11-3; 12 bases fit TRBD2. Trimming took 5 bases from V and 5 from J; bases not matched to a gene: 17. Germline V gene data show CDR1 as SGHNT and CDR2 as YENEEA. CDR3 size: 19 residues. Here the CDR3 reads CASSTRTSGKPYSVDTQYF. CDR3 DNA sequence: TGTGCCAGCAGCACACGGACTAGCGGGAAGCCGTACTCCGTAGATACGCAGTATTTT.

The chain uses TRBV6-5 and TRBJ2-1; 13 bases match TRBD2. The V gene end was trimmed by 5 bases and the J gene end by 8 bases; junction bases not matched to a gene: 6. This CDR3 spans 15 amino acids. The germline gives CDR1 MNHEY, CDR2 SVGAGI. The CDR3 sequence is CASSTSGGARYEQFF. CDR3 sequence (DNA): TGTGCCAGCAGTACTAGCGGGGGGGCCCGGTATGAGCAGTTCTTC.

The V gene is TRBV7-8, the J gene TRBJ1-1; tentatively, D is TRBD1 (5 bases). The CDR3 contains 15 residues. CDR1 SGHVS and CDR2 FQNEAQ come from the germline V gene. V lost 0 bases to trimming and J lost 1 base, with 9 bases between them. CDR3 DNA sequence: TGTGCCAGCAGCTTAGCGTGGGGGTCGAACACTGAAGCTTTCTTT. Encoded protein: CASSLAWGSNTEAFF. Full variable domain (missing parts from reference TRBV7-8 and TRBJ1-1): GAGVSQSPRYKVAKRGQDVALRCDPISGHVSLFWYQQALGQGPEFLTYFQNEAQLDKSGLPSDRFFAERPEGSVSTLKIQRTQQEDSAVYLCASSLAWGSNTEAFFGQGTRLTVV.

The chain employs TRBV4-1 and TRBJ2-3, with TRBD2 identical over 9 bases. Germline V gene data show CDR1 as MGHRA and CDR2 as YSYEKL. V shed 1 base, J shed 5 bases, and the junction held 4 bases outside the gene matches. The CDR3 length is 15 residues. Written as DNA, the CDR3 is TGCGCCAGCAGCCAAGGGGGACTAGCTTTAGATACGCAGTATTTT. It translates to CASSQGGLALDTQYF.

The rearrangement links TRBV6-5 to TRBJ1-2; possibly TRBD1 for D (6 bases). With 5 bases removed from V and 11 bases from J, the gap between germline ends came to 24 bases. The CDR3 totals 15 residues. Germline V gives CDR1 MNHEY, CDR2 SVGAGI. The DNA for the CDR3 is TGTGCCAGCAGTGGACGGGACACACATGGTCTGGGTTACACCTTC. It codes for CASSGRDTHGLGYTF.

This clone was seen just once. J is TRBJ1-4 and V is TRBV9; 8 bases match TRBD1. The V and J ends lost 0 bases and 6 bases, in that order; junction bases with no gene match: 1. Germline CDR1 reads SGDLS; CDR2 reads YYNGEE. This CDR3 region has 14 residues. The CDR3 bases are TGTGCCAGCAGCGTAGGGACAGGGCATGAAAAACTGTTTTTT. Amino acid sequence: CASSVGTGHEKLFF.

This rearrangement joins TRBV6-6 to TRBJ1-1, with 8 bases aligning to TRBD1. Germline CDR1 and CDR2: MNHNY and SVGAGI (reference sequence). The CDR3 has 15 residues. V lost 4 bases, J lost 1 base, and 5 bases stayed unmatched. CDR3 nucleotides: TGTGCCAGCAGTTCCCGGACAGGGCAGAACACTGAAGCTTTCTTT. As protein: CASSSRTGQNTEAFF.

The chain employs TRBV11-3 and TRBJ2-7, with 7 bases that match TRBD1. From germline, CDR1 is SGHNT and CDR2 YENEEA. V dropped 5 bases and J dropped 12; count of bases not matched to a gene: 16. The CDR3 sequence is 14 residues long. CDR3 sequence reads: CASSPGTATFPGYF. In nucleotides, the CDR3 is TGTGCCAGCAGCCCCGGGACAGCCACCTTCCCCGGGTACTTC. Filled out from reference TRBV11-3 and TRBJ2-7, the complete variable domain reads EAGVVQSPRYKIIEKKQPVAFWCNPISGHNTLYWYLQNLGQGPELLIRYENEEAVDDSQLPKDRFSAERLKGVDSTLKIQPAELGDSAVYLCASSPGTATFPGYFGPGTRLTVT.

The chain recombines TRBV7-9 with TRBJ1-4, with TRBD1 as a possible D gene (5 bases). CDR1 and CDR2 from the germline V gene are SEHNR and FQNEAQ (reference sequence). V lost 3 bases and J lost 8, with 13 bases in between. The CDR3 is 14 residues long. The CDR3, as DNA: TGTGCCAGCAGCTTTTTGCAGGGTGAGGAAAAACTGTTTTTT. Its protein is CASSFLQGEEKLFF.

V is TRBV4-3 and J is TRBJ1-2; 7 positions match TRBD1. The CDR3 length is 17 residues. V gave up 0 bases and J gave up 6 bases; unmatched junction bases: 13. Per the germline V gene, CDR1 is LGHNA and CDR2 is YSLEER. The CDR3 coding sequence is TGCGCCAGCAGCCAAGACACTTCCGGGACAGCTCCCCATGGCTACACCTTC. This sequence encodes CASSQDTSGTAPHGYTF.

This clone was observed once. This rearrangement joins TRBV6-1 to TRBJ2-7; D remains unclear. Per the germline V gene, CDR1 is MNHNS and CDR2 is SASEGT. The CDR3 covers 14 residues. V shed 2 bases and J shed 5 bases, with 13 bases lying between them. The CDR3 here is CASSEWETVDEQYF. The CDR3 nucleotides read TGTGCCAGCAGTGAATGGGAAACGGTCGACGAGCAGTACTTC.

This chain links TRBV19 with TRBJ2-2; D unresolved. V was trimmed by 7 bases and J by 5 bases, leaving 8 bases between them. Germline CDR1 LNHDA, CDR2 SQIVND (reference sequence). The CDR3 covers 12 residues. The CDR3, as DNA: TGTGCCAGTATACAAGAAACCGGGGAGCTGTTTTTT. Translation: CASIQETGELFF.

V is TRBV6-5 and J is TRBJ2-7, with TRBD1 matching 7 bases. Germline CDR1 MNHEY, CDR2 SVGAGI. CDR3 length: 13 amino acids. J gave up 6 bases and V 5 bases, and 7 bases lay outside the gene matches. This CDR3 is CASSPRDSGEQYF. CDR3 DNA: TGTGCCAGCAGTCCCCGGGACAGTGGCGAGCAGTACTTC.

The CDR3 DNA reads TGTGCCAGAGGGTTCTACTTCCCAGATACGCAGTATTTT. Its protein product is CARGFYFPDTQYF. The rearrangement joins TRBV6-1 to TRBJ2-3; D call uncertain. The CDR3 spans 13 residues. The V and J ends lost 9 bases and 4 bases respectively, with 14 bases between them. The germline gives CDR1 MNHNS, CDR2 SASEGT.

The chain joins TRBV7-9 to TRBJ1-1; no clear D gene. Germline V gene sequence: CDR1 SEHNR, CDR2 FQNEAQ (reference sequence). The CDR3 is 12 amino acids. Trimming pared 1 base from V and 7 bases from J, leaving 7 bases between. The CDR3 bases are TGTGCCAGCAGCTTAGGACAATTTGAAGCTTTCTTT. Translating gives CASSLGQFEAFF. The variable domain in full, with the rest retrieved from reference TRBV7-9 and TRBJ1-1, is DTGVSQNPRHKITKRGQNVTFRCDPISEHNRLYWYRQTLGQGPEFLTYFQNEAQLEKSRLLSDRFSAERPKGSFSTLEIQRTEQGDSAMYLCASSLGQFEAFFGQGTRLTVV.